Below, one T cell receptor beta chain is given with its context. Antigen: not known. Clones were read by immunoSEQ multiplex PCR, and TCRdb kept only the in-frame ones, dropping some. The data contain 2 million to 2.5 million clones, approximately 94% of them seen just once; the ten biggest clones take up roughly 0.13%. These data originate in a study of shared clonotypes between healthy human individuals. Study background: Three CD4 naive, three CD4 memory, two CD8 naive and one CD8 memory plate were used per donor. Study-wide results and caveats: Larger richness was generally estimated for naive than memory subsets. Generation probabilities of non-shared clonotypes were lower (relative to those shared by all four donors).

Unmatched junction bases numbered 4, after V lost 6 bases and J lost 3 bases. Germline V gives CDR1 ENHRY, CDR2 SYGVKD. This CDR3 region has 14 residues. The sequenced sample was naive CD4+ T cells sorted from blood. Subset described: CD45RA+ positively selected. The clonotype originates from a young man in good health. The chain combines TRBV10-3 with TRBJ2-3; TRBD1 matches 9 bases. Here the CDR3 DNA reads TGTGCCATCAGCGGACAGGGGCAAACAGATACGCAGTATTTT. Protein: CAISGQGQTDTQYF.